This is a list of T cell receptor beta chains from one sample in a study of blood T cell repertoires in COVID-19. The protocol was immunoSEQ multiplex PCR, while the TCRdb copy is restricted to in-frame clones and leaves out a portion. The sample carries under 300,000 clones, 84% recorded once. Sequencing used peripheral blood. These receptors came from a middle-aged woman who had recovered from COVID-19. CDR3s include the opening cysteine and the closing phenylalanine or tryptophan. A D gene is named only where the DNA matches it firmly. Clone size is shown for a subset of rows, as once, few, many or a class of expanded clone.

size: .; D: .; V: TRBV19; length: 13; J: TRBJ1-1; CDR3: CATFGNRGTEAFF; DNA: TGTGCCACCTTCGGCAATAGAGGCACTGAAGCTTTCTTT
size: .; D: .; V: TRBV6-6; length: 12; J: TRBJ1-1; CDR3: CASSPMNTEAFF; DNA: TGTGCCAGCAGCCCCATGAACACTGAAGCTTTCTTT
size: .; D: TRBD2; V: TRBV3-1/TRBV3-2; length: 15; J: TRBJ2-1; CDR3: CASSQGTSSYNEQFF; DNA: TGTGCCAGCAGCCAGGGGACTAGCTCCTACAATGAGCAGTTCTTC
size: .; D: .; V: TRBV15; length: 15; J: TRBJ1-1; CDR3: CATSRDIRRNTEAFF; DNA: TGTGCCACCAGCAGAGATATTCGGAGGAACACTGAAGCTTTCTTT
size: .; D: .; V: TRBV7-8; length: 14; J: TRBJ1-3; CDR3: CASSSDSFGNTIYF; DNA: TGTGCCAGCAGCTCGGACAGCTTTGGAAACACCATATATTTT
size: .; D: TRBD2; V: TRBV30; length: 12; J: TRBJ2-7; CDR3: CAAGGQINEQYF; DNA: TGTGCCGCGGGGGGGCAGATCAACGAGCAGTACTTC
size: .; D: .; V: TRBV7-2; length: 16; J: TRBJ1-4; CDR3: CASSPRRGGLVEKLFF; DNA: TGTGCCAGCAGCCCCCGTCGAGGAGGGTTGGTTGAAAAACTGTTTTTT
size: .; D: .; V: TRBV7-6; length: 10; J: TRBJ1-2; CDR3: CASNRRGYTF; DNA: TGTGCCAGCAATCGTCGTGGCTACACCTTC
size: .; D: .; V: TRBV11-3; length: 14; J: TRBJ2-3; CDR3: CASSLGQITDTQYF; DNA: TGTGCCAGCAGCTTAGGACAGATTACGGATACGCAGTATTTT
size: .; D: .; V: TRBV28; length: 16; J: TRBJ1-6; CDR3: CASGNYRKSEGSPLHF; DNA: TGTGCCAGCGGCAATTACAGGAAGTCGGAGGGATCACCCCTCCACTTT
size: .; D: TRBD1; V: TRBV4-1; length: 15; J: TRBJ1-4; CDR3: CASSQAGTGYEKLFF; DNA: TGCGCCAGCAGCCAAGCCGGGACAGGGTACGAAAAACTGTTTTTT
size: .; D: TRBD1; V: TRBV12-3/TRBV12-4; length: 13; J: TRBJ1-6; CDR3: CASSSGQGRPLHF; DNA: TGTGCCAGCAGTTCAGGACAGGGCCGACCCCTCCACTTT
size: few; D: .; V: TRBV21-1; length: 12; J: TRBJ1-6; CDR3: CASTPGNSPLHF; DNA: TGTGCCAGCACCCCGGGTAATTCACCCCTCCACTTT
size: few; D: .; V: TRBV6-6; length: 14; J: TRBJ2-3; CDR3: CASNRGIFTDTQYF; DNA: TGTGCCAGCAACCGGGGAATATTCACAGATACGCAGTATTTT
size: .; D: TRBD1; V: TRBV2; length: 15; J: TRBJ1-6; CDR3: CASMRDRHRGSPLHF; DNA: TGTGCCAGCATGCGGGACAGGCACCGCGGTTCACCCCTCCACTTT
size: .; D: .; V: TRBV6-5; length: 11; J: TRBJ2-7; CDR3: CASRAGVEQYF; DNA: TGTGCCAGCAGAGCAGGGGTTGAGCAGTACTTC
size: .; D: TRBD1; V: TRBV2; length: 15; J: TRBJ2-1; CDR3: CASSARQGGYNEQFF; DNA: TGTGCCAGCAGTGCGAGACAGGGTGGGTACAATGAGCAGTTCTTC
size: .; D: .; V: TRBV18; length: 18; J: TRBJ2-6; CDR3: CASSPLAAESSGANVLTF; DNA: TGTGCCAGCTCACCTCTCGCGGCAGAGAGCTCTGGGGCCAACGTCCTGACTTTC
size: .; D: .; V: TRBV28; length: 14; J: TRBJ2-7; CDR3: CASSHRGITNEQYF; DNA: TGTGCCAGCAGTCACCGGGGTATAACGAACGAGCAGTACTTC
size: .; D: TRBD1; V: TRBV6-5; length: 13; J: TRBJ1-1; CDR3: CASKQGRNTEAFF; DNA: TGTGCCAGCAAACAGGGGAGGAACACTGAAGCTTTCTTT
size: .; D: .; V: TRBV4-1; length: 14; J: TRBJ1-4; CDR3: CASSQAEFNEKLFF; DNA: TGCGCCAGCAGCCAAGCTGAGTTTAATGAAAAACTGTTTTTT
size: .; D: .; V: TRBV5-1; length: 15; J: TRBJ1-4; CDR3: CASSLGGTYHEKLFF; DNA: TGCGCCAGCAGCTTGGGTGGGACATACCATGAAAAACTGTTTTTT
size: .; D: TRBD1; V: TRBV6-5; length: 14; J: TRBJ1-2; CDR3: CASRGQGFPYGYTF; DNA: TGTGCCAGCAGAGGACAGGGGTTTCCCTACGGCTACACCTTC
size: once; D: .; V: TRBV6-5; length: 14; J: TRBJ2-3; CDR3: CASKAVSSTDTQYF; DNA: TGTGCCAGCAAGGCGGTGTCAAGCACAGATACGCAGTATTTT
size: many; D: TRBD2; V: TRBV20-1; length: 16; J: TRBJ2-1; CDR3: CSATDQGLAGGHEQFF; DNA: TGCAGTGCTACTGACCAGGGACTAGCGGGGGGCCATGAGCAGTTCTTC
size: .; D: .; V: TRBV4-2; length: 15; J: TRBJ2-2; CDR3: CASSQVAGATGELFF; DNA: TGTGCCAGCAGCCAAGTGGCAGGGGCGACCGGGGAGCTGTTTTTT
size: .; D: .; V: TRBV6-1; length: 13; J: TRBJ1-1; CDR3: CASSEARGTEAFF; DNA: TGTGCCAGCAGTGAAGCGCGAGGCACTGAAGCTTTCTTT
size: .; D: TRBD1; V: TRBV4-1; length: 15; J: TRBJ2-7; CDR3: CASSQERDRGYEQYF; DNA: TGCGCCAGCAGCCAGGAGAGGGACAGGGGATACGAGCAGTACTTC
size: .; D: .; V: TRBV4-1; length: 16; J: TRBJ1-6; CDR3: CASSPEDSSYNSPLHF; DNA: TGCGCCAGCAGCCCTGAGGACAGCTCCTATAATTCACCCCTCCACTTT
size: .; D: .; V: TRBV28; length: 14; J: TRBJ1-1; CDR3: CASSLVPPGSEAFF; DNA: TGTGCCAGCAGTTTAGTTCCTCCGGGGTCTGAAGCTTTCTTT
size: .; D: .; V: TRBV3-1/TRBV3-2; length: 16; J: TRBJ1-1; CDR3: CASSPRQDVANTEAFF; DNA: TGTGCCAGCAGCCCCAGACAGGACGTGGCCAACACTGAAGCTTTCTTT
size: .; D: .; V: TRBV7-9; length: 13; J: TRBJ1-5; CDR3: CASSSTVNQPQHF; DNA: TGTGCCAGCAGCTCTACAGTCAATCAGCCCCAGCATTTT
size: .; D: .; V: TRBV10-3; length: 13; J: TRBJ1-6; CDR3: CAITWQYNSPLHF; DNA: TGTGCCATCACCTGGCAGTATAATTCACCCCTCCACTTT
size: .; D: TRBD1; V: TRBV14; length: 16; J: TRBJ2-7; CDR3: CASSQGMGQGPYEQYF; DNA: TGTGCCAGCAGCCAAGGGATGGGACAGGGTCCGTACGAGCAGTACTTC
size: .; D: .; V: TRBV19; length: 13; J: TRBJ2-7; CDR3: CASGDTGIYEQYF; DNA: TGTGCCAGTGGGGACACCGGGATCTACGAGCAGTACTTC
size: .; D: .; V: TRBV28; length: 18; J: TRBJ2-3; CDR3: CASSLLLGQGSPTDTQYF; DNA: TGTGCCAGCAGTTTGCTGTTGGGGCAGGGATCCCCCACAGATACGCAGTATTTT
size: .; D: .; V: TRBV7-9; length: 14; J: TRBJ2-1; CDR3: CASSIPGHPDEQFF; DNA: TGTGCCAGCAGCATCCCGGGACACCCCGATGAGCAGTTCTTC
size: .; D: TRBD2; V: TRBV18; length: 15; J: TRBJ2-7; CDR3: CASSPAAGVSYEQYF; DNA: TGTGCCAGCTCACCAGCGGCGGGGGTGTCCTACGAGCAGTACTTC